The 15 T cell receptor beta chains presented below share a single source sample, sequenced in a study of identifying expanded T cells in peripheral blood (dated by TCRdb to the late 2010s). Library method: the immunoSEQ multiplex PCR assay. TCRdb took over this immuneACCESS table, retaining in-frame rearrangements with V and J assigned. Such tables are incomplete; in checked studies, under half of the missing clones stem from an unresolved V gene, and the remainder is unexplained. This sample lists 90,000 to 100,000 clones; roughly 90% were detected once. Clones ranked in the top ten supply around 4.3% of the sample. Sequenced sample: blood. The source is a person between 18 and 75 years old in good health.

This clone was recorded a few times. The chain has TRBV29-1 and TRBJ2-7, with D maybe TRBD2 (6 bases). Germline V lookup: CDR1 SQVTM, CDR2 ANQGSEA. The CDR3 loop spans 12 amino acids. V dropped 7 bases and J dropped 6 bases, with 16 bases sitting between them. CDR3 nucleotide sequence: TGCAGCGCCCGGAGGGAGGAAACCGAGCAGTACTTC. Encoded protein: CSARREETEQYF.

Here the CDR3 DNA reads TGTGCCAGCAGCACTGACAGGCCTAAATACTACGAGCAGTACTTC. This translates into CASSTDRPKYYEQYF. The chain joins TRBV5-4 to TRBJ2-7; D might be TRBD1 (6 bases). V was pared by 4 bases and J by 3 bases, with 17 bases between. The CDR3 is 15 residues long. Germline CDR1 reads SGHNT; CDR2 reads YYREEE (reference sequence).

The V call is TRBV28, the J call TRBJ2-5, with D tentatively TRBD1 or TRBD2 (5 bases each). The CDR3 is 14 amino acids. Looked up from germline, CDR1 is MDHEN and CDR2 is SYDVKM. V lost 5 bases and J 4 bases, leaving 14 bases between the germline ends. The CDR3 DNA follows: TGTGCCAGCAGTCGCCGAGGTGGGGGAGAGACCCAGTACTTC. It yields the protein CASSRRGGGETQYF.

Only one count was recorded for this clone. The chain employs TRBV10-3 and TRBJ2-7, with 11 bases matching TRBD2. Trimming at V came to 0 bases and at J to 3 bases, leaving 4 bases not matched to a gene. Germline CDR1 reads ENHRY; CDR2 reads SYGVKD. The CDR3 loop spans 16 amino acids. The CDR3 DNA reads as TGTGCCATCAGTGAGTCGACGCTAGCGGGAGGCTACGAGCAGTACTTC. This sequence encodes CAISESTLAGGYEQYF.

This rearrangement joins TRBV6-5 to TRBJ2-1, with a tentative D call TRBD2 (5 bases). This CDR3 region has 15 residues. The V and J ends lost 4 bases and 0 bases respectively, with 10 bases between them. Germline V gives CDR1 MNHEY, CDR2 SVGAGI. This chain's CDR3 is CASSLQLGSYNEQFF. The CDR3 DNA is TGTGCCAGCAGTTTACAACTAGGCTCCTACAATGAGCAGTTCTTC.

This sequence joins TRBV5-6 and TRBJ2-7, with unresolved D. CDR1 is SGHDT, CDR2 YYEEEE, per germline. This CDR3 contains 14 residues. Trimming took 2 bases from V and 3 from J, leaving 12 bases between them. In nucleotides, the CDR3 is TGTGCCAGCAGCTTCTCGGCAGGAGTCTACGAGCAGTACTTC. Its translation is CASSFSAGVYEQYF.

V usage is TRBV10-3 and J usage is TRBJ2-1; TRBD2 matches 10 bases. The germline gives CDR1 ENHRY, CDR2 SYGVKD. The CDR3 has 16 residues. V lost 4 bases and J lost 0; bases outside the gene matches: 3. The chain's CDR3 is CAISASSGSSYNEQFF. The CDR3 DNA is TGTGCCATCAGTGCCTCTAGCGGGAGCTCCTACAATGAGCAGTTCTTC.

V gene TRBV7-8 combines with J gene TRBJ2-1, with D perhaps matching TRBD1 (6 bases). The V gene's germline CDR1 is SGHVS and CDR2 FQNEAQ. There are 13 residues in the CDR3. V was trimmed by 6 bases and J by 7 bases, leaving 13 bases between them. CDR3 protein: CASRDSGRNEQFF. CDR3 nucleotides: TGTGCCAGCAGGGACAGTGGCAGGAATGAGCAGTTCTTC.

The rearrangement joins TRBV5-4 to TRBJ2-5; the match to TRBD2 covers 15 bases. V trimming: 4 bases; J trimming: 5 bases; junction bases outside the gene matches: 9. Germline V gives CDR1 SGHNT, CDR2 YYREEE (reference sequence). The CDR3 length is 17 residues. Here the CDR3 reads CASSPGLAGGPGETQYF. The DNA of the CDR3 is TGTGCCAGCAGCCCCGGACTAGCGGGAGGGCCGGGGGAGACCCAGTACTTC.

The chain joins TRBV4-2 to TRBJ2-6; 9 nucleotides agree with TRBD1. The CDR3 totals 16 residues. CDR1 is LGHNA and CDR2 is YNFKEQ in the germline V gene. With V trimmed by 8 bases and J by 0 bases, 5 bases remained unmatched. CDR3 sequence reads: CASRDREDSGANVLTF. The CDR3 DNA follows: TGTGCCAGCCGGGACAGGGAAGACTCTGGGGCCAACGTCCTGACTTTC.

The chain uses TRBV4-2 and TRBJ2-7; the D is unclear. This CDR3 is 14 amino acids long. V lost 0 bases and J lost 2, with 8 bases in between. Germline V gene sequence: CDR1 LGHNA, CDR2 YNFKEQ. The CDR3, as DNA: TGTGCCAGCAGCCAAGATCCAGGTGCCTACGAGCAGTACTTC. Protein product: CASSQDPGAYEQYF.

CDR3 residues: CASSRGQAGYEQYF. CDR3 coding DNA: TGTGCCAGCAGCCGGGGACAGGCGGGGTACGAGCAGTACTTC. The chain is built from TRBV9 and TRBJ2-7; 8 nucleotides agree with TRBD1. Unmatched junction bases numbered 7, after V lost 4 bases and J lost 4 bases. This CDR3 region has 14 residues. Germline CDR1 SGDLS, CDR2 YYNGEE.

The rearrangement uses TRBV5-1 and TRBJ1-5; D might be TRBD1 (5 bases). CDR1 is SGHRS and CDR2 is YFSETQ in the germline V gene. Trimming removed 6 bases from V and 1 base from J, with 14 bases in between. The CDR3 is made up of 15 amino acids. CDR3 protein: CASIVGEDSNQPQHF. The CDR3 nucleotides read TGCGCCAGCATTGTAGGGGAGGACAGCAATCAGCCCCAGCATTTT.

This clone came up a few times. The CDR3 loop is CATSRDRTFSSTQYF. CDR3 coding DNA: TGTGCCACCAGCAGAGATCGGACATTTTCGAGTACGCAGTATTTT. The chain employs TRBV15 and TRBJ2-3; TRBD1 is a possible D gene (5 bases). V was pared by 0 bases and J by 8 bases, with 15 bases between. Per the germline V gene, CDR1 is LNHNV and CDR2 is YYDKDF (reference sequence). The CDR3 runs to 15 residues.

The chain has TRBV2 and TRBJ2-7; 11 nucleotides agree with TRBD1. Unmatched junction bases numbered 5, after V lost 7 bases and J lost 3 bases. Per the germline V gene, CDR1 is SNHLY and CDR2 is FYNNEI. The CDR3 contains 14 residues. In DNA form, the CDR3 reads TGTGCCAGCAAATCGGGACAGGGGGGCTACGAGCAGTACTTC. Protein sequence: CASKSGQGGYEQYF.